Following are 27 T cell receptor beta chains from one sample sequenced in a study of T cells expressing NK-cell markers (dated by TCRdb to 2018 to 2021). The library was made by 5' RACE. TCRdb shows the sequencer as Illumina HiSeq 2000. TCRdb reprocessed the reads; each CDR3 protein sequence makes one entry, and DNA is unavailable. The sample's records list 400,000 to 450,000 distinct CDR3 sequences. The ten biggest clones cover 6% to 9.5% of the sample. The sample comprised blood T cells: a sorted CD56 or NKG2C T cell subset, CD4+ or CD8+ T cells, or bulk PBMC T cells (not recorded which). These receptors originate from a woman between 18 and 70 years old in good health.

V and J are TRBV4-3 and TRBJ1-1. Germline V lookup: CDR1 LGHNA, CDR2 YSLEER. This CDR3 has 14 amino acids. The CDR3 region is CASSPRVGSTEAFF.

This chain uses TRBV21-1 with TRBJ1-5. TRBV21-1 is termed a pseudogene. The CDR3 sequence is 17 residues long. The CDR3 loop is CASSPGGSAYSNQPQHF.

This CDR3 reads CATGPGGAGTDTQYF. V is TRBV5-1 and J is TRBJ2-3; with no DNA, the TCRdb D assignment of TRBD1 cannot be verified. Germline CDR1 SGHRS, CDR2 YFSETQ. The CDR3 sequence is 15 residues long.

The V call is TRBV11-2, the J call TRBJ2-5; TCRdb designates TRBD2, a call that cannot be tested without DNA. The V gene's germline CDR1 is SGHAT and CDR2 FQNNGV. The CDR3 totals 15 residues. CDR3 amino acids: CASSLVFGSGETQYF.

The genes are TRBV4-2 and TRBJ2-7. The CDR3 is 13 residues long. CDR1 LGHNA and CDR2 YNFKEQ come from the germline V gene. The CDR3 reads CASSQEVVYEQYF.

The CDR3: CASSPERAGANVLTF. V gene TRBV5-1 combines with J gene TRBJ2-6. Germline V gene sequence: CDR1 SGHRS, CDR2 YFSETQ. This CDR3 spans 15 amino acids.

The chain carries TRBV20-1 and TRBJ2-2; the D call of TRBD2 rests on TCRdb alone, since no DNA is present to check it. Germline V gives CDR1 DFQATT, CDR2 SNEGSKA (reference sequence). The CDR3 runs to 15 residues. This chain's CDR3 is CAQPREGTNTGELFF.

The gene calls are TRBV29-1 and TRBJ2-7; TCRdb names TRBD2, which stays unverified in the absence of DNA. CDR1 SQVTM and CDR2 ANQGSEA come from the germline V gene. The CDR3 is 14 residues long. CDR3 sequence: CSVKEGAKVYEQYF.

The CDR3 sequence is CASSSPGKGRYEQYF. The rearrangement links TRBV28 to TRBJ2-7; TCRdb gives TRBD1 as the D gene, but with no DNA this cannot be confirmed. CDR3 size: 15 residues. Per germline, CDR1 MDHEN and CDR2 SYDVKM. Full variable domain (rest looked up from reference TRBV28 and TRBJ2-7): DVKVTQSSRYLVKRTGEKVFLECVQDMDHENMFWYRQDPGLGLRLIYFSYDVKMKEKGDIPEGYSVSREKKERFSLILESASTNQTSMYLCASSSPGKGRYEQYFGPGTRLTVT.

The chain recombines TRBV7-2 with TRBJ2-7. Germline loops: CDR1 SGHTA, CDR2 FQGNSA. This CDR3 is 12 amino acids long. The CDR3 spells CASSSYTYEQYF.

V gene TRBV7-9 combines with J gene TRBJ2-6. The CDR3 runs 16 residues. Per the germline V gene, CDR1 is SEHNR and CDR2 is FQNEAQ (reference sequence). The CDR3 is CASSLVYRSGANVLTF.

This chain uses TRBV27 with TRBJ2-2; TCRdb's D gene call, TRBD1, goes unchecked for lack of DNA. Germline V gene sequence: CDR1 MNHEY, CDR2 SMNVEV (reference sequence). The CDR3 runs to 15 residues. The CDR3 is CVSSPGAGGYGELFF.

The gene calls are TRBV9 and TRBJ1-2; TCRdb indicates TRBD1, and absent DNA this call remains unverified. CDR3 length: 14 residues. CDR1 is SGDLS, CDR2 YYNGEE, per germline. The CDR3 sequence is CASSVEGPRYGYTF.

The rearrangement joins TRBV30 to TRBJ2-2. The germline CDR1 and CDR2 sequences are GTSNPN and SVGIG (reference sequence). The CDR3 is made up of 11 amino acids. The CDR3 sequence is CAWNEYGELFF.

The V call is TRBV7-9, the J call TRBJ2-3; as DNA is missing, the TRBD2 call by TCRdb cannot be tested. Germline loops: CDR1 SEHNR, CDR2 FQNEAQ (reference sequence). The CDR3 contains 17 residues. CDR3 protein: CASSLNSGGQRLDTQYF.

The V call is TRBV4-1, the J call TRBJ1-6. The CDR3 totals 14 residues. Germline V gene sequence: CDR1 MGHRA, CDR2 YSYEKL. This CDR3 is CASRLRVDNSPLHF.

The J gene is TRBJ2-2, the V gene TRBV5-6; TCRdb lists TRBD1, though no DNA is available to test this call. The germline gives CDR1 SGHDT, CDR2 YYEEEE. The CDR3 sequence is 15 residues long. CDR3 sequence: CASSLRGASTGELFF.

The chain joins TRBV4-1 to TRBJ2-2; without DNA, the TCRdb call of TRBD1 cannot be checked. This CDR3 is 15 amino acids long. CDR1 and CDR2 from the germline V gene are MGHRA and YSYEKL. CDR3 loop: CASSRNQGNTGELFF.

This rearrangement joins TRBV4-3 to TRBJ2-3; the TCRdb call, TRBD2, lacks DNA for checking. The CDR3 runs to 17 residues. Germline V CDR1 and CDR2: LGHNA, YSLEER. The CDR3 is CASSQDRSGVGTDTQYF.

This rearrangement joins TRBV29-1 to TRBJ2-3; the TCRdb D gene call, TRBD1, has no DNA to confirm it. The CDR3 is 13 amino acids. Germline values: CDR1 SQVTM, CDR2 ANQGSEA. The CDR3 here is CSVGGGSGDTQYF.

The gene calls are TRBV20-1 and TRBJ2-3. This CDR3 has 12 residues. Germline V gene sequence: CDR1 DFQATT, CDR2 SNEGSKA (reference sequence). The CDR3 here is CSARTDRDTQYF.

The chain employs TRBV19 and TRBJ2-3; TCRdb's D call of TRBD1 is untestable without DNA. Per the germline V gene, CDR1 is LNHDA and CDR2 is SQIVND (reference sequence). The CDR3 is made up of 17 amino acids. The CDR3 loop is CASSMTSGRGSTDTQYF.

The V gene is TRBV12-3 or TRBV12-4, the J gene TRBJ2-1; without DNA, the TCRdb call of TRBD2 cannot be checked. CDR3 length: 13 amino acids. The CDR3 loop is CASSKGSGGEQFF.

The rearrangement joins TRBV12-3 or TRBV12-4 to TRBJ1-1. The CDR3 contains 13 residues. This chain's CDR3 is CASSSVLNTEAFF.

The CDR3 here is CASSLSGSGTQETQYF. V usage is TRBV5-1 and J usage is TRBJ2-5; TCRdb names TRBD2, which stays unverified in the absence of DNA. Germline CDR1 and CDR2: SGHRS and YFSETQ. This CDR3 is 16 amino acids long.

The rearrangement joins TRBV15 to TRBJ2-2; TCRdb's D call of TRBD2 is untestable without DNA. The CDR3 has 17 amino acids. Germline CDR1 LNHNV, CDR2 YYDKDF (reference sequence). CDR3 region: CATSRDGASANTGELFF.

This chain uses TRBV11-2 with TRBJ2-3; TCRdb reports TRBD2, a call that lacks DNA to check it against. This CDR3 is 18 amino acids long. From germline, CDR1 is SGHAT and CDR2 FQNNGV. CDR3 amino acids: CASSSRLADYPGADTQYF. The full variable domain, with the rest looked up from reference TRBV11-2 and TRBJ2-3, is EAGVAQSPRYKIIEKRQSVAFWCNPISGHATLYWYQQILGQGPKLLIQFQNNGVVDDSQLPKDRFSAERLKGVDSTLKIQPAKLEDSAVYLCASSSRLADYPGADTQYFGPGTRLTVL.